These T cell receptor beta chains were read from a single sample in a study of human T cells and chemical hapten exposure. TCRdb passed the RACE reads through MiXCR, listing each CDR3 protein once. The sample shows approximately 84,000 distinct CDR3 sequences, around 10% of them seen only once. The sequences come from whole blood, collected in connection with sensitization to the hapten diphenylcyclopropenone (DPC). Source of these receptors: a man between 18 and 35 years old with alopecia areata. Some clones in this sample may be carry-over from other donors' samples. CDR3s include the opening cysteine and the closing phenylalanine or tryptophan. D genes are given only for firm matches. Not all rows give a size; the values are once, few, many and, for expanded clones, a class.

cdr3_length	j_call	v_call	clone_size	d_call	cdr3_aa	cdr3_nt
13	TRBJ2-7	TRBV7-9	few	-	CASSEPGESEQYF	TGTGCCAGCAGCGAGCCCGGTGAGAGCGAGCAGTACTTC
12	TRBJ1-1	TRBV2	few	-	CASSGANTEAFF	TGTGCCAGCTCCGGGGCCAACACTGAAGCTTTCTTT
15	TRBJ2-5	TRBV6-1	many	-	CASSELPPGQETQYF	TGTGCCAGCAGTGAATTGCCCCCGGGGCAAGAGACCCAGTACTTC
17	TRBJ2-1	TRBV9	many	-	CASSPPLRVGTYNEQFF	TGTGCCAGCAGCCCCCCCCTCAGGGTGGGGACCTACAATGAGCAGTTCTTC
15	TRBJ1-1	TRBV5-1	many	TRBD1	CASSLATGRLAEAFF	TGCGCCAGCAGCTTAGCGACAGGGCGGCTCGCTGAAGCTTTCTTT
16	TRBJ2-1	TRBV7-9	many	TRBD2	CASSSRDYRKNNEQFF	TGTGCCAGCAGCTCAAGGGACTACCGAAAAAACAATGAGCAGTTCTTC
13	TRBJ2-4	TRBV29-1	many	-	CSVKVIAKNIQYF	TGCAGCGTTAAAGTAATAGCCAAAAACATTCAGTACTTC
15	TRBJ2-1	TRBV20-1	-	TRBD1	CSAREPDRDTNEQFF	TGCAGTGCTAGAGAACCGGACAGGGATACCAATGAGCAGTTCTTC
15	TRBJ2-1	TRBV6-6	-	TRBD2	CASSYQLAGWNEQFF	TGTGCCAGCAGTTACCAACTAGCGGGGTGGAATGAGCAGTTCTTC
12	TRBJ2-7	TRBV11-2	few	-	CASSHWVYEQYF	TGTGCCAGCAGCCACTGGGTTTACGAGCAGTACTTC
16	TRBJ1-3	TRBV12-3/TRBV12-4	many	-	CASSFPAGVSGNTIYF	TGTGCCAGCAGTTTCCCCGCCGGGGTTTCTGGAAACACCATATATTTT
19	TRBJ2-6	TRBV7-2	-	-	CASSLNRGIRGHGANVLTF	TGTGCCAGCAGCTTAAATAGGGGCATTCGGGGGCATGGGGCCAACGTCCTGACTTTC
14	TRBJ1-2	TRBV12-3/TRBV12-4	many	-	CASSLARGKGGYTF	TGTGCCAGCAGTCTAGCCCGGGGGAAAGGGGGCTACACCTTC
11	TRBJ1-1	TRBV29-1	few	TRBD1	CSGQGNTEAFF	TGCAGCGGACAGGGGAACACTGAAGCTTTCTTT
11	TRBJ2-7	TRBV6-5	-	-	CASRWGSEQYF	TGTGCCAGCAGGTGGGGTAGCGAGCAGTACTTC
13	TRBJ2-1	TRBV5-4	-	-	CASSFGLTNEQFF	TGTGCCAGCAGCTTCGGACTCACCAATGAGCAGTTCTTC
15	TRBJ1-3	TRBV2	few	-	CASTYTPDSGNTIYF	TGTGCCAGCACTTACACTCCAGACTCTGGAAACACCATATATTTT